This T cell receptor (beta chain) was recorded in a study of regulatory and conventional T cells in RAG deficiency. Findings and caveats of the study: Patient subsets had shorter CDR3s; Omenn Treg-Tconv overlap exceeded 85%. RAG-deficient patients showed markedly lower Shannon entropy and higher Simpson indices than control T-cell subsets. Omenn syndrome and CID/AS patients had 80 to 100-fold fewer unique Treg TCR beta sequences, versus 9.5 to 10-fold elsewhere.

The V gene's germline CDR1 is LNHNV and CDR2 YYDKDF (reference sequence). This CDR3 is 14 amino acids long. With 4 bases clipped from V and 3 bases from J, the junction kept 3 bases outside the gene matches. This clone has only one observation. Its matching antigen is unknown. TCRdb keeps only in-frame clones here, not all; method: immunoSEQ multiplex PCR. Counted here are tens of thousands of clones, 80% to 95% occurring once; the ten biggest clones make up around 0.82%. Regulatory T cells were sorted from blood as CD4+ CD25-high CD127-low cells. The data were also submitted as part of a second study, on regulatory T cells. From that paper: Amplification used 52 TRBV primers and 13 TRBJ primers. In patients, unique TRB V-J pairs were restricted and V/J usage skewed, especially in Tregs.

The sequence derives from a human donor in good health. Material for sequencing was Tregs sorted from blood. The V call is TRBV15, the J call TRBJ2-1, with 7 bases identical to TRBD2. The CDR3 DNA sequence: TGTGCCACCAGCACCTTAGCGGGCTACAATGAGCAGTTCTTC. Translating it yields CATSTLAGYNEQFF.